This record concerns one T cell receptor (beta chain) sequence. Using immunoSEQ multiplex PCR, the repertoire was profiled, and TCRdb retains in-frame clones only, with some absent. The sample has roughly 190,000 clones, more than 85% seen once. These data belong to a study of T cell responses to AZD1222 COVID-19 vaccine. This specimen consisted of peripheral blood, obtained 28 days after the second AZD1222 dose. The receptor comes from an adult who received the AZD1222 COVID-19 vaccine.

The CDR3 DNA reads TGTGCCAGCAGGAGGGAGACACAAGCAACTAATGAAAAACTGTTTTTT. It encodes CASRRETQATNEKLFF. The chain carries TRBV2 and TRBJ1-4; no definite D call. The ends were cut back, 6 bases at V and 0 bases at J, with 14 bases in the middle. CDR3 length: 16 residues. From germline, CDR1 is SNHLY and CDR2 FYNNEI.